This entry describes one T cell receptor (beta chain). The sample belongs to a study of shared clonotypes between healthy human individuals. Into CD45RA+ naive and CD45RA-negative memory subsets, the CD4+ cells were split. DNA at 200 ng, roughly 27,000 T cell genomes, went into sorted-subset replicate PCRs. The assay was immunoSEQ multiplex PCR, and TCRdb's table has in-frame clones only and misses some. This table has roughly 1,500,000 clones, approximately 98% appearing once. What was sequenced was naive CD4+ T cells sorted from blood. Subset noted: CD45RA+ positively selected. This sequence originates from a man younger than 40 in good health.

This CDR3 is CASSRRMDQETQYF. CDR3 sequence (DNA): TGTGCCAGCTCACGGCGGATGGACCAAGAGACCCAGTACTTC. The chain carries TRBV18 and TRBJ2-5; D is unresolved. CDR1 is KGHSH and CDR2 is LQKENI in the germline V gene. V gave up 4 bases and J gave up 0 bases, with 9 bases separating them. There are 14 residues in the CDR3.